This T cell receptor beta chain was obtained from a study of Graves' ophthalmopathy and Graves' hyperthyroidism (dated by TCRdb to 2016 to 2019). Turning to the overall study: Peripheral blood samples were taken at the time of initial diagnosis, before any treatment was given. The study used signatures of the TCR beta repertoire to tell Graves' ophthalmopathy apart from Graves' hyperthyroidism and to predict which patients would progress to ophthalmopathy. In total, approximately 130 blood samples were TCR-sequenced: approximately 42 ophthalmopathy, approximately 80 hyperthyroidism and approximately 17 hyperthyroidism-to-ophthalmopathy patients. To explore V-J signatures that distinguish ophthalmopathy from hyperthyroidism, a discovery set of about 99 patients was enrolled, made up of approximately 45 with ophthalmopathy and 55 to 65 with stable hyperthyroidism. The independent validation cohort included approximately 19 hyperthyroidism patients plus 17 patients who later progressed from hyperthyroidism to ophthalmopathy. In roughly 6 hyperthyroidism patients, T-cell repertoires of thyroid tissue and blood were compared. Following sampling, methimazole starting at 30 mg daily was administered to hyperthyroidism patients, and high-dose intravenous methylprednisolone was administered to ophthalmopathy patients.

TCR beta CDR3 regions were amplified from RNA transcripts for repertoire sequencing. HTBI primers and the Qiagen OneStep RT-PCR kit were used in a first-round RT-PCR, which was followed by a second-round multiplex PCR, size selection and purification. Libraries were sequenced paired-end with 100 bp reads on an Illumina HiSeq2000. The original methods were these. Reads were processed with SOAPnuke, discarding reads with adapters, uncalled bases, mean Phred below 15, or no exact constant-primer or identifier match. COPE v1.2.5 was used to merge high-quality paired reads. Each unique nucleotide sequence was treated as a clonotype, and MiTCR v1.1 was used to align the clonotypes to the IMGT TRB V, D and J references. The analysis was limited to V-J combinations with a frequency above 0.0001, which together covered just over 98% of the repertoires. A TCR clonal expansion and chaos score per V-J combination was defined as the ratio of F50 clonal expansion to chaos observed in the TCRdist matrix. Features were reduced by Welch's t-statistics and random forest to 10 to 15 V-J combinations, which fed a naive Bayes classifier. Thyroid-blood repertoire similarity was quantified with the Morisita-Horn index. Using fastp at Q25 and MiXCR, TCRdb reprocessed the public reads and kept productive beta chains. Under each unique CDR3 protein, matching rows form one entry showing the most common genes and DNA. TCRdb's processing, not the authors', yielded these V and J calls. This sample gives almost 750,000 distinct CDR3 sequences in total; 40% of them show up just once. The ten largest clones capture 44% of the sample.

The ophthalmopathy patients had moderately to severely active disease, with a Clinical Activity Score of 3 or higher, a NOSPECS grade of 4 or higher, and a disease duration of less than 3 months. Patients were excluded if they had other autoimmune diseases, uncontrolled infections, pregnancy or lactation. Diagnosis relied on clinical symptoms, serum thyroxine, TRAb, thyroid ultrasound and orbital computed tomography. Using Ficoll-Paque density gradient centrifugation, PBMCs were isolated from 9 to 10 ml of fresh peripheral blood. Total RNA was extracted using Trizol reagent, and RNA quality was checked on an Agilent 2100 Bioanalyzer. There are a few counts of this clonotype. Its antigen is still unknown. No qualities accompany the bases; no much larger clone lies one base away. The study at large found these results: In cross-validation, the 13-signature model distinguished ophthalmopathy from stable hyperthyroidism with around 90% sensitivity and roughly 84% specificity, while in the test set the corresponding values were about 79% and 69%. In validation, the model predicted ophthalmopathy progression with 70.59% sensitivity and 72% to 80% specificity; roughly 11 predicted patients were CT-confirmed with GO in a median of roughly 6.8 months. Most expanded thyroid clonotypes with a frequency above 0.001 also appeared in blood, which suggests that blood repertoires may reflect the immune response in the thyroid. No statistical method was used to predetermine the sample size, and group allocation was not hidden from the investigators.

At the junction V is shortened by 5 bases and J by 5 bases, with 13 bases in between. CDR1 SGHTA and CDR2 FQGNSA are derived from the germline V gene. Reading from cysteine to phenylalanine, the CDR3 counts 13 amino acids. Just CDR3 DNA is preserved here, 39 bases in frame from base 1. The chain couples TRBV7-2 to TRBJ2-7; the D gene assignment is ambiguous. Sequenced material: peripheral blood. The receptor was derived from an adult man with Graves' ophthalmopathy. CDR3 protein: CASSEGHRDEQYF. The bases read TGTGCCAGCAGCGAAGGGCACCGGGACGAGCAGTACTTC.